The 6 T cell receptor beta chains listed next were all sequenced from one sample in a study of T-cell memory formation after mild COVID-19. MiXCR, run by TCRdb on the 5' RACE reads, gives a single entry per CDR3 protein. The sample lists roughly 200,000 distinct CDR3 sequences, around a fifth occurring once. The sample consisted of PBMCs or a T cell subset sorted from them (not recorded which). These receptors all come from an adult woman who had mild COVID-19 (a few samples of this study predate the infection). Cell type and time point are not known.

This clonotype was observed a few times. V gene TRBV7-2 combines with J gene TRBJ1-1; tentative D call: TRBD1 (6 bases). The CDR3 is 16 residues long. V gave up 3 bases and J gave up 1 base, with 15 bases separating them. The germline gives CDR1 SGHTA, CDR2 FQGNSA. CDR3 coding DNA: TGTGCCAGCAGCTTGGGAGTGACAGGAAAGAACACTGAAGCTTTCTTT. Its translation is CASSLGVTGKNTEAFF.

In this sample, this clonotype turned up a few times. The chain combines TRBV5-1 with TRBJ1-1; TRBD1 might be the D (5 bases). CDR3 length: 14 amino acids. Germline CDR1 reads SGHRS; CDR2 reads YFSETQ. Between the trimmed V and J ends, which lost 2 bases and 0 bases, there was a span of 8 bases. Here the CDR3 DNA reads TGCGCCAGCAGCTTCAGGGCCATGAACACTGAAGCTTTCTTT. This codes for CASSFRAMNTEAFF.

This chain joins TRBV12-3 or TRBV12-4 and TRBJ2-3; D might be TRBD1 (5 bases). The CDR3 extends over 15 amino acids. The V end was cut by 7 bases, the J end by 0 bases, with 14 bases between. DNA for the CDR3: TGTGCCAGCACCCGATCAGGGCCCAGCACAGATACGCAGTATTTT. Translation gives CASTRSGPSTDTQYF.

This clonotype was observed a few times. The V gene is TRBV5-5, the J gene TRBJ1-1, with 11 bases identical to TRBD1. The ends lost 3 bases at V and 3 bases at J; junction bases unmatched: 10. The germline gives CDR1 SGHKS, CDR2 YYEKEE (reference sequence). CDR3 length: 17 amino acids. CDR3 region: CASSSGQGAHGDTEAFF. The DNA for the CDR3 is TGTGCCAGCAGCTCCGGACAGGGGGCGCATGGGGACACTGAAGCTTTCTTT.

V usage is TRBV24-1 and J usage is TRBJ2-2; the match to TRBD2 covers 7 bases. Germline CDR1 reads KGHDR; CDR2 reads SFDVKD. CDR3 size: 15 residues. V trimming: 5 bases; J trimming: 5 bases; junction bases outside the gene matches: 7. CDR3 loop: CATSAGTTETGELFF. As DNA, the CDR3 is TGTGCCACCAGTGCCGGGACTACTGAAACCGGGGAGCTGTTTTTT.

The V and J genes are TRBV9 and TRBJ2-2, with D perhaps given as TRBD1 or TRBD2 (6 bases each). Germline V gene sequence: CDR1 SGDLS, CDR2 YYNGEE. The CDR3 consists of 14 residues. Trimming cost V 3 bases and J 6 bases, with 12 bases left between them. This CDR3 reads CASSGPRGPGELFF. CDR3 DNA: TGTGCCAGCAGCGGTCCACGGGGGCCCGGGGAGCTGTTTTTT.